Listed below are T cell receptor beta chains from one sample, sequenced in a study of blood T cell repertoires in COVID-19. Method: immunoSEQ multiplex PCR; TCRdb's copy keeps in-frame clones and lacks some. The data contain just under 60,000 clones, around 73% of them seen just once; the ten biggest clones take up over 10%. Sample: peripheral blood. The receptor source for this set is a man of 80 years or more with acute or convalescent COVID-19. CDR3s include the opening cysteine and the closing phenylalanine or tryptophan. The D gene is left open where the match is weak. Rows give clone size only sometimes, using once, few, many, or a class for an expanded clone.

v_call,d_call,clone_size,j_call,cdr3_nt,cdr3_aa
TRBV27,TRBD2,NA,TRBJ2-2,TGTGCCAGCAGTTTAATCGCGGGACTAGCGGGACACACCGGGGAGCTGTTTTTT,CASSLIAGLAGHTGELFF
TRBV4-1,NA,NA,TRBJ1-5,TGCGCCAGCAGCCAAGCCCGGAATCAGCCCCAGCATTTT,CASSQARNQPQHF
TRBV5-6,TRBD1,NA,TRBJ1-1,TGTGCCAGCAGTGGGACAGGGGGAACTGAAGCTTTCTTT,CASSGTGGTEAFF
TRBV3-1/TRBV3-2,NA,NA,TRBJ1-5,TGTGCCAGCAGCCAAGGATTAACGGGGACTAAGGGCAATCAGCCCCAGCATTTT,CASSQGLTGTKGNQPQHF
TRBV15,NA,NA,TRBJ2-1,TGTGCCACCAGCATGGGGACAAGGTCCTACAATGAGCAGTTCTTC,CATSMGTRSYNEQFF
TRBV24-1,NA,once,TRBJ2-7,TGTGCCACCAGTGATTTGCATTATGCTTCCGGGACACACAACGAGCAGTACTTC,CATSDLHYASGTHNEQYF
TRBV12-3/TRBV12-4,TRBD1,few,TRBJ1-2,TGTGCCAGCAGGGGGGGGACAGGGTTGAGCTACACCTTC,CASRGGTGLSYTF
TRBV5-1,NA,NA,TRBJ2-2,TGCGCCAGCAGCTTGGCCGTGGGGACTAACACCGGGGAGCTGTTTTTT,CASSLAVGTNTGELFF
TRBV7-8,TRBD1,NA,TRBJ2-7,TGTGCCAGCAGCTTAGTAGACAGGGGGCTGAGCTCCTACGAGCAGTACTTC,CASSLVDRGLSSYEQYF
TRBV19,NA,few,TRBJ2-1,TGTGCCAGTAGTATGGCGGTGATGGATGAGCAGTTCTTC,CASSMAVMDEQFF
TRBV3-1/TRBV3-2,NA,NA,TRBJ2-7,TGTGCCAGCAGCCAAGCCGGGGGAAGCGAGCAGTACTTC,CASSQAGGSEQYF
TRBV10-3,NA,NA,TRBJ2-7,TGTGCCATCAGTGACACAGGGTACGAGCAGTACTTC,CAISDTGYEQYF
TRBV19,NA,NA,TRBJ2-2,TGTGCCAGTAGTCCAAGGACAGCGAACACCGGGGAGCTGTTTTTT,CASSPRTANTGELFF
TRBV30,TRBD1,NA,TRBJ2-2,TGTGCCTGGAGTTACGGACAGGGGTTCGGGGAGCTGTTTTTT,CAWSYGQGFGELFF
TRBV27,NA,NA,TRBJ1-5,TGTGCCAGCAGTTTATCCAGGGCCCAGCCCCAGCATTTT,CASSLSRAQPQHF
TRBV25-1,TRBD2,NA,TRBJ2-1,TGTGCCAGCAGTGTAGGGGGACTAGCGGGAAATGAGCAGTTCTTC,CASSVGGLAGNEQFF
TRBV5-1,NA,NA,TRBJ1-4,TGCGCCAGCAGCCCCGTGACAGGAGCAGGGGAAAAACTGTTTTTT,CASSPVTGAGEKLFF
TRBV27,NA,NA,TRBJ2-5,TGTGCCAGCAGTTTACAGGGGAGAGAGACCCAGTACTTC,CASSLQGRETQYF
TRBV2,TRBD1,NA,TRBJ1-1,TGTGCCAGCAGTGAATCAGGGGGAGTCACTGAAGCTTTCTTT,CASSESGGVTEAFF
TRBV3-1/TRBV3-2,NA,NA,TRBJ2-7,TGTGCCAGCAGCCCAGAGAAGGGGTCCTACGAGCAGTACTTC,CASSPEKGSYEQYF
TRBV14,NA,NA,TRBJ2-7,TGTGCCAGCAGCCAAGAGGTGTCGGGGTTCTACGAGCAGTACTTC,CASSQEVSGFYEQYF
TRBV6-5,NA,NA,TRBJ2-2,TGTGCCAGCAAGACCCTTAGCCAAGGCGGCGGGGAGCTGTTTTTT,CASKTLSQGGGELFF
TRBV9,TRBD2,NA,TRBJ2-1,TGTGCCAGCAGCGGATCCGGGACTAGCGGTGAGCAGTTCTTC,CASSGSGTSGEQFF
TRBV7-3,TRBD2,few,TRBJ2-1,TGTGCCAGCAGCTTAAGCCCCCTAGCGGGAAGCTACAATGAGCAGTTCTTC,CASSLSPLAGSYNEQFF
TRBV3-1/TRBV3-2,NA,NA,TRBJ1-5,TGTGCCAGCAGCTCATACGGGGGGTCGGCCCAGCATTTT,CASSSYGGSAQHF
TRBV12-5,TRBD2,NA,TRBJ2-7,TGTGCTAGTGCATGGGGGGGGATCGCCTACGAGCAGTACTTC,CASAWGGIAYEQYF
TRBV29-1,NA,NA,TRBJ2-7,TGCAGCGTTACGAGGAACTCGCAGGGTTATGGACCCTACGAGCAGTACTTC,CSVTRNSQGYGPYEQYF
TRBV28,TRBD1,NA,TRBJ2-7,TGTGCCAGCAGGGGACAGGGAGGGGCCTACGAGCAGTACTTC,CASRGQGGAYEQYF
TRBV6-5,NA,many,TRBJ1-1,TGTGCCAGCACCCAAAGACAGAACACTGAAGCTTTCTTT,CASTQRQNTEAFF
TRBV13,TRBD1,NA,TRBJ1-2,TGTGCCAGCAGCTCTACACAGGGGCGGATCGACGGCTACACCTTC,CASSSTQGRIDGYTF
TRBV6-6,NA,NA,TRBJ1-3,TGTGCCAGCAGTCCAAACCCGAGCCGTAAGACTGGAAACACCATATATTTT,CASSPNPSRKTGNTIYF
TRBV7-9,TRBD2,NA,TRBJ2-3,TGTGCCAGCAGCTCCGGGACTAGCACTATTGATACGCAGTATTTT,CASSSGTSTIDTQYF
TRBV5-1,NA,NA,TRBJ2-7,TGCGCCAGCAGCACCCGCGGTTTCCGAGGCCGAGGGCAGTACTTC,CASSTRGFRGRGQYF
TRBV6-5,TRBD1,NA,TRBJ1-5,TGTGCCAGCAGATACGGACAGGGCGATCAGCCCCAGCATTTT,CASRYGQGDQPQHF
TRBV5-1,NA,once,TRBJ2-3,TGCGCCAGCAGCCCGAGCACAGATACGCAGTATTTT,CASSPSTDTQYF
TRBV9,TRBD1,NA,TRBJ2-5,TGTGCCAGCAGCCTTCGGACAGGATATCAAGAGACCCAGTACTTC,CASSLRTGYQETQYF
TRBV7-3,TRBD1,NA,TRBJ2-5,TGTGCCAGCAGCTTGGACAGGGGCGAGACCCAGTACTTC,CASSLDRGETQYF
TRBV18,TRBD1,few,TRBJ1-2,TGTGCCAGCTCACCGTCAACCGGGACAGCTCACACCCGTACTCCTGGCTACACCTTC,CASSPSTGTAHTRTPGYTF